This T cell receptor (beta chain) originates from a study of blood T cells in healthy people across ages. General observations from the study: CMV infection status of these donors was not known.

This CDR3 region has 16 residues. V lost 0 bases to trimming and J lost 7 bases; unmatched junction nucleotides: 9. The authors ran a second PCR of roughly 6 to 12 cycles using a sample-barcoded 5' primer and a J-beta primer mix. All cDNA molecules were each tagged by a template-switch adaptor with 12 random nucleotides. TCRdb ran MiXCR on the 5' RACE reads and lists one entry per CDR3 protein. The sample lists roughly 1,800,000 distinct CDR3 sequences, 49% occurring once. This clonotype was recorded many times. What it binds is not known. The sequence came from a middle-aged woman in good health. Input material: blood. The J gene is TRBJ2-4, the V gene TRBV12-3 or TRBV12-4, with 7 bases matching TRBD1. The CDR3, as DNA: TGTGCCAGCAGTTTAGCGGCGGGCAGGGGGTCGAACATTCAGTACTTC. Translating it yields CASSLAAGRGSNIQYF.